This T cell receptor (beta chain) was observed in a study of cytomegalovirus exposure and HLA in healthy donors. Vbeta (60) and Jbeta (13) primers were used in the PCR. Sequencing used immunoSEQ multiplex PCR; TCRdb keeps in-frame clones, though not all of them. The profile covers more than 150,000 clones, with less than 85% appearing a single time and around 6.6% taken by the ten largest. The junction had 15 bases not matched to a gene; V was cut back by 5 bases and J by 0 bases. Germline CDR1 SNHLY, CDR2 FYNNEI. The CDR3 sequence is 20 residues long. Sequenced input: PBMCs. The V gene is TRBV2, the J gene TRBJ2-2; TRBD2 matches at 10 bases. This clonotype was sampled from a woman between 45 and 60 years old in good health and CMV-seropositive. This CDR3 is CASSSLKGLASPSNTGELFF. The CDR3 coding sequence is TGTGCCAGCAGTTCCCTCAAGGGACTAGCGAGCCCTTCGAACACCGGGGAGCTGTTTTTT.